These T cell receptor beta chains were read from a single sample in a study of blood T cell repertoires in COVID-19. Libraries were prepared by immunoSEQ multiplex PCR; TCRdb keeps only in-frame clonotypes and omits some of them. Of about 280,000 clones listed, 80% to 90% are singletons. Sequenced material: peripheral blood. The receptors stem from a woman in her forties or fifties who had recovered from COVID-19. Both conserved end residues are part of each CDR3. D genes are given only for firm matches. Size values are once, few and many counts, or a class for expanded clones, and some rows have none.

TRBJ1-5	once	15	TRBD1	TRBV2	TGTGCCAGCAGTGAACTGGGACAGGGGATTCAGCCCCAGCATTTT	CASSELGQGIQPQHF
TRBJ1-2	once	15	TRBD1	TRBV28	TGTGCCAGCAGTTCTCAGGGGGCTGTAAGCTATGGCTACACCTTC	CASSSQGAVSYGYTF
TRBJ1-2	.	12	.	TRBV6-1	TGTGCCAGCAGTGAAGAGACGGGAGGCTACACCTTC	CASSEETGGYTF
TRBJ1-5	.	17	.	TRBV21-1	TGTGCCAGCAGCAAAGAAATCGGGGCGCGGGGGGATCAGCCCCAGCATTTT	CASSKEIGARGDQPQHF
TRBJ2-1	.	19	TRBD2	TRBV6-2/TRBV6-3	TGTGCCAGCAGTTACTCACGTCAAAGCGGGAGGGTTAGGGACAATGAGCAGTTCTTC	CASSYSRQSGRVRDNEQFF
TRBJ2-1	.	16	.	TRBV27	TGTGCCAGCAGGGGAGGCGGGGACAGTCGCTACAATGAGCAGTTCTTC	CASRGGGDSRYNEQFF
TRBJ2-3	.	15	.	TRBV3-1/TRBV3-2	TGTGCCAGCAGCCAAGATGGCACGAACACAGATACGCAGTATTTT	CASSQDGTNTDTQYF
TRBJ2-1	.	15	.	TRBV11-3	TGTGCCAGCAGCCAGCTTACCCAGGGGAGTAATGAGCAGTTCTTC	CASSQLTQGSNEQFF
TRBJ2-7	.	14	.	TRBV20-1	TGCAGTGCTAGTAGAAGGGGAGGTTCCTACGAGCAGTACTTC	CSASRRGGSYEQYF
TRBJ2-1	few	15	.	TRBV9	TGTGCCAGCAGCGTAGGCGATCTTACCTACAATGAGCAGTTCTTC	CASSVGDLTYNEQFF
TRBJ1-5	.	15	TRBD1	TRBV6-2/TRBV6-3	TGTGCCAGCAGTTCGGGACAGGGTTGGTATCAGCCCCAGCATTTT	CASSSGQGWYQPQHF
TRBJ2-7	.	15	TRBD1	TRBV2	TGTGCCAGCATCCCCGACAGGGGGCGCTCCTACGAGCAGTACTTC	CASIPDRGRSYEQYF
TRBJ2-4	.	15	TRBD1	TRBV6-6	TGTGCCAGCAGTTACTCGACAGGGACGGTAGACATTCAGTACTTC	CASSYSTGTVDIQYF
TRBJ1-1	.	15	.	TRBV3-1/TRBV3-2	TGTGCCAGCAGCCAAGGTGCGGGGGAGGGCACTGAAGCTTTCTTT	CASSQGAGEGTEAFF
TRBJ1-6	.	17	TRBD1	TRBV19	TGTGCCAGTAGTACTTCGACAGGGGGCGACTATAATTCACCCCTCCACTTT	CASSTSTGGDYNSPLHF
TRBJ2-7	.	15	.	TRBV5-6	TGTGCCAGCAGCTTGGGGGGGCAGATTTCCTACGAGCAGTACTTC	CASSLGGQISYEQYF
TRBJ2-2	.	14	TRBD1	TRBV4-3	TGCGCCAGCAGCCAACGGACAGGGACCGGGGAGCTGTTTTTT	CASSQRTGTGELFF
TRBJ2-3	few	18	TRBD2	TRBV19	TGTGCCAGTAGTATAGATCCCCCTCGGGAGGGGGGTTTGGATACGCAGTATTTT	CASSIDPPREGGLDTQYF
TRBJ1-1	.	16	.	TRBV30	TGTGCCTGGGAGAAGGGGCAGGGGAAGGTGAACACTGAAGCTTTCTTT	CAWEKGQGKVNTEAFF
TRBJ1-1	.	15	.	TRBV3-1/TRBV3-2	TGTGCCAGCAGCCCAATGGGAGCCCGGAACACTGAAGCTTTCTTT	CASSPMGARNTEAFF
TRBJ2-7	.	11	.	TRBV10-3	TGTGCCATCGGCGGAGGGCACGAGCAGTACTTC	CAIGGGHEQYF
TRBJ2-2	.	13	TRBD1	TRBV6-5	TGTGCCAGCAGCCTGACAGGGCCCGGGGAGCTGTTTTTT	CASSLTGPGELFF
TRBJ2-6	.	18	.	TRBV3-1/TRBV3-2	TGTGCCAGCAGCCAAGATGGCCGTGTAAATTCTGGGGCCAACGTCCTGACTTTC	CASSQDGRVNSGANVLTF
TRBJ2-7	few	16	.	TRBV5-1	TGCGCCAGCAGCTTGGCACCCGGAGTATTGTCCTACGAGCAGTACTTC	CASSLAPGVLSYEQYF
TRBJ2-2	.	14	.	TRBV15	TGTGCCACCAGCAGTCTGACAGTACACGGGGAGCTGTTTTTT	CATSSLTVHGELFF
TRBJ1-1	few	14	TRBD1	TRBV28	TGTGCCAGCACCCCCGGGACAGCGAACACTGAAGCTTTCTTT	CASTPGTANTEAFF
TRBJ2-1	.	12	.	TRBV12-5	TGTGCTAGTGGTTTGGTACTCGGTGAGCAGTTCTTC	CASGLVLGEQFF
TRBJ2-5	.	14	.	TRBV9	TGTGCCAGCAGCCCTACGGGTGGGGCGGAGACCCAGTACTTC	CASSPTGGAETQYF
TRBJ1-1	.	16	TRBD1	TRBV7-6	TGTGCCAGCAGCTTAAGAGGGGGACAGGGGATCACTGAAGCTTTCTTT	CASSLRGGQGITEAFF
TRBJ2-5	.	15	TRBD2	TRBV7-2	TGTGCCAGCAGCTTACCTAGCGGATACTCCAAGACCCAGTACTTC	CASSLPSGYSKTQYF
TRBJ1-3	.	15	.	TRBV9	TGTGCCAGCAGCCCGGGGGGAAACTCTGGAAACACCATATATTTT	CASSPGGNSGNTIYF
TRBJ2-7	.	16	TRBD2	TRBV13	TGTGCCAGCACCCTTTGGGGGAGCGGGAGGGCGGACGAGCAGTACTTC	CASTLWGSGRADEQYF
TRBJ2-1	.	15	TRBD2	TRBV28	TGTGCCAGCGGAGGGACTAGCGGGACCAACAATGAGCAGTTCTTC	CASGGTSGTNNEQFF
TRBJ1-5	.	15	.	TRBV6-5	TGTGCCACCCGTCTTTCGGGTGATAGCAATCAGCCCCAGCATTTT	CATRLSGDSNQPQHF
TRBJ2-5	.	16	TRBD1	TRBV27	TGTGCCAGCAGTAAACCTCCCGGGACAGGGGAAGAGACCCAGTACTTC	CASSKPPGTGEETQYF
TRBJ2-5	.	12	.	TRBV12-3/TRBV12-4	TGTGCCAGCAGTTTACTAGGAGAGACCCAGTACTTC	CASSLLGETQYF
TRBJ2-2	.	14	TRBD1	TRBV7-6	TGTGCCAGCAGGGACGGGACAGTGAGCGGGGAGCTGTTTTTT	CASRDGTVSGELFF
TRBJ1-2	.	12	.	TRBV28	TGTGCCAGCAGTCGGACAGTTTATGGCTACACCTTC	CASSRTVYGYTF
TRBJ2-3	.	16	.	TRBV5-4	TGTGCCAGCAGCTTGTTCGGTCAGAATAGGGGAGATACGCAGTATTTT	CASSLFGQNRGDTQYF
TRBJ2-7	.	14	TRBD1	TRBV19	TGTGCCAGTAGTATAAGAGACAGGGCCTACGAGCAGTACTTC	CASSIRDRAYEQYF
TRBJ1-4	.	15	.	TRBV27	TGTGCCAGCAGTTCTATAGGCAGGGGTAATGAAAAACTGTTTTTT	CASSSIGRGNEKLFF
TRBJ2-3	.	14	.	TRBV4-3	TGCGCCAGCAGCCAAGGTAACGCGGTAGATACGCAGTATTTT	CASSQGNAVDTQYF
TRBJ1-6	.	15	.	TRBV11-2	TGTGCCAGCAGCTTCTCTTCAGGGGATGATTCACCCCTCCACTTT	CASSFSSGDDSPLHF
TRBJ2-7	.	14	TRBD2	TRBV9	TGTGCCAGCAGTTACAGCGGGAGCTCCTACGAGCAGTACTTC	CASSYSGSSYEQYF
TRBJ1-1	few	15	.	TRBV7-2	TGTGCCAGCAGCTTAACAGGGTCTTTGAACACTGAAGCTTTCTTT	CASSLTGSLNTEAFF
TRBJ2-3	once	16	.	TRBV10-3	TGTGCCATCAGTACAAAGGAACTAACCAACACAGATACGCAGTATTTT	CAISTKELTNTDTQYF
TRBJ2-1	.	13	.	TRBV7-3	TGTGCCAGCAGCTTATCATACAGCAATGAGCAGTTCTTC	CASSLSYSNEQFF
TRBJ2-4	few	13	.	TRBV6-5	TGTGCCAGCAGTAGGCTAGGGGTAAACATTCAGTACTTC	CASSRLGVNIQYF
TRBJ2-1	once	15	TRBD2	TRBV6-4	TGTGCCAGCAGTAAGTTAGCGGGGTCCTACAATGAGCAGTTCTTC	CASSKLAGSYNEQFF
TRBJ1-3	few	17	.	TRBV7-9	TGTGCCAGCAGCTCGGGACAAACGCCTACTTCTGGAAACACCATATATTTT	CASSSGQTPTSGNTIYF
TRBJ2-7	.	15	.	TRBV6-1	TGTGCCAGCAGTGAACTCCAGGGATTCAACTACGAGCAGTACTTC	CASSELQGFNYEQYF
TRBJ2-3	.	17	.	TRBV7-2	TGTGCCAGCAGCTTAGATGAGGAGCTCCGCGGGCGGGATACGCAGTATTTT	CASSLDEELRGRDTQYF
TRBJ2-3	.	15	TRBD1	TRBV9	TGTGCCAGCAGCGTAGAAGGACAGGGGGCTTATACGCAGTATTTT	CASSVEGQGAYTQYF
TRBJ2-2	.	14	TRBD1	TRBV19	TGTGCCAGTAGTAGAGGTGGACAGGCCGGGGAGCTGTTTTTT	CASSRGGQAGELFF
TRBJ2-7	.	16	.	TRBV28	TGTGCCAGCAGACGCGCCCAAGGGGGACAAGTCTACGAGCAGTACTTC	CASRRAQGGQVYEQYF
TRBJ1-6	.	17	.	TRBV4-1	TGCGCCAGCGCCGGTCGTGATAGTGGTCCCAATAATTCACCCCTCCACTTT	CASAGRDSGPNNSPLHF
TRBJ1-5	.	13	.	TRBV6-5	TGTGCCAGCAGTTACTCGCGGGGTCAGCCCCAGCATTTT	CASSYSRGQPQHF
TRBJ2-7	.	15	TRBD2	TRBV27	TGTGCCAGCAGTCTCCAGCCTAGCGGGGAATACGAGCAGTACTTC	CASSLQPSGEYEQYF
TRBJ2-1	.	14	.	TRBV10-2	TGCGCCAGCAGTATGTGGGGCCAACACAATGAGCAGTTCTTC	CASSMWGQHNEQFF